This is a list of T cell receptor beta chains from one sample in a study of regulatory T cells in long-lasting Graves disease. TCRdb reprocessed the multiplex PCR reads with MiXCR, giving one entry per CDR3 protein. The sample yields about 290,000 distinct CDR3 sequences, 20% to 25% seen once. This specimen consisted of peripheral blood mononuclear cells (PBMCs), obtained when the disease was refractory, from a patient treated with antithyroid drugs. Source of these receptors: a female donor with Graves disease. Both conserved end residues are part of each CDR3. The order of the fields is CDR3 protein, V gene, J gene.

CDR3 protein: CASDFGVRNTGELFF
V gene: TRBV2
J gene: TRBJ2-2

CDR3 protein: CASSFRGSQHF
V gene: TRBV12-3/TRBV12-4
J gene: TRBJ1-5

CDR3 protein: CASSAWEGAETQYF
V gene: TRBV7-9
J gene: TRBJ2-5

CDR3 protein: CASSTWTDFSGANVLTF
V gene: TRBV27
J gene: TRBJ2-6

CDR3 protein: CASSIVRQGNSNQPQHF
V gene: TRBV19
J gene: TRBJ1-5

CDR3 protein: CASSVATGANSPLHF
V gene: TRBV9
J gene: TRBJ1-6

CDR3 protein: CASGTPSGNNEQFF
V gene: TRBV7-2
J gene: TRBJ2-1

CDR3 protein: CSLREGVGETQYF
V gene: TRBV20-1
J gene: TRBJ2-5

CDR3 protein: CASSERQSKAFF
V gene: TRBV6-2/TRBV6-3
J gene: TRBJ1-1

CDR3 protein: CASSPTFGDTGELFF
V gene: TRBV28
J gene: TRBJ2-2

CDR3 protein: CASSGLGRGTQYF
V gene: TRBV6-1
J gene: TRBJ2-5

CDR3 protein: CASSYLAQAYEQYF
V gene: TRBV6-9
J gene: TRBJ2-7

CDR3 protein: CASSLVLGTGELFF
V gene: TRBV7-2
J gene: TRBJ2-2

CDR3 protein: CSARLAGEIKYEQYF
V gene: TRBV20-1
J gene: TRBJ2-7

CDR3 protein: CASSDGGQSNQPQHF
V gene: TRBV7-2
J gene: TRBJ1-5

CDR3 protein: CASSWFISAGRPQPQHF
V gene: TRBV6-2/TRBV6-3
J gene: TRBJ1-5

CDR3 protein: CSAFTSGRNYEQYF
V gene: TRBV20-1
J gene: TRBJ2-7

CDR3 protein: CASSFLGDGTTEAFF
V gene: TRBV12-3/TRBV12-4
J gene: TRBJ1-1

CDR3 protein: CASSPPVRGPGNTIYF
V gene: TRBV5-6
J gene: TRBJ1-3

CDR3 protein: CASSQEGGDNEQFF
V gene: TRBV3-1
J gene: NA

CDR3 protein: CASSLGRGGSPLHF
V gene: TRBV28
J gene: TRBJ1-6

CDR3 protein: CASSNWDEQFF
V gene: TRBV28
J gene: TRBJ2-1